The 9 T cell receptor beta chains in this list originate from one sample, sequenced in a study of cytomegalovirus exposure and HLA in healthy donors. The primer mix had 60 Vbeta and 13 Jbeta primers. Produced via immunoSEQ multiplex PCR; TCRdb's table is partial and in-frame only. Of 100,000 to 150,000 clones listed, 84% are singletons. Sequencing was carried out using PBMCs. The source is a woman between 18 and 29 years old in good health and CMV-seropositive.

The rearrangement links TRBV6-1 to TRBJ1-1, with a possible D match to TRBD1 (6 bases). CDR3 size: 14 residues. Germline values: CDR1 MNHNS, CDR2 SASEGT. With 5 bases removed from V and 1 base from J, the gap between germline ends came to 11 bases. This chain's CDR3 is CASSLTRGNTEAFF. The DNA for the CDR3 is TGTGCCAGCAGTTTAACCAGGGGGAACACTGAAGCTTTCTTT.

The chain uses TRBV6-4 and TRBJ2-7; D unclear. Trimming took off 0 bases at V and 6 bases at J, with 12 bases between the two ends. Germline CDR1 and CDR2: MRHNA and SNTAGT. This CDR3 comprises 14 residues. CDR3 nucleotides: TGTGCCAGCAGTGACTCCTTACATGGCCGCGAGCAGTACTTC. Translating gives CASSDSLHGREQYF.

The V gene is TRBV6-5, the J gene TRBJ1-4, with 7 bases identical to TRBD1. J lost 8 bases, V lost 6 bases, and 12 bases had no gene match. CDR1 and CDR2 (germline): MNHEY, SVGAGI. The CDR3 runs 15 residues. The CDR3 protein is CASRRIGGGGEKLFF. The CDR3 DNA reads as TGTGCCAGCAGGCGAATTGGAGGGGGCGGCGAAAAACTGTTTTTT.

J is TRBJ2-7 and V is TRBV7-9; D might be TRBD2 (6 bases). The V gene lost 5 bases and the J gene lost 3 bases, with 11 bases spanning the gap. Germline CDR1 is SEHNR and CDR2 is FQNEAQ (reference sequence). The CDR3 consists of 13 residues. CDR3 in DNA: TGTGCCAGCAGCCAGGTGGGGGGCTACGAGCAGTACTTC. Translating gives CASSQVGGYEQYF.

CDR3 in amino acids: CASSSTTRGPQRSPLHF. In DNA form, the CDR3 reads TGTGCCAGCAGCTCTACTACCAGGGGGCCTCAAAGGTCACCCCTCCACTTT. The J gene is TRBJ1-6, the V gene TRBV7-7; 8 nucleotides align to TRBD1. Germline lookup yields CDR1 SSHAT and CDR2 FNYEAQ (reference sequence). This CDR3 is 17 amino acids long. V was pared by 4 bases and J by 10 bases, with 15 bases of the junction left unmatched. The variable domain in full, completed from reference TRBV7-7 and TRBJ1-6, reads GAGVSQSPRYKVTKRGQDVTLRCDPISSHATLYWYQQALGQGPEFLTYFNYEAQPDKSGLPSDRFSAERPEGSISTLTIQRTEQRDSAMYRCASSSTTRGPQRSPLHFGNGTRLTVT.

The chain combines TRBV11-2 with TRBJ1-2; D perhaps matches TRBD1 (6 bases). V was shortened by 4 bases and J by 7 bases, with 13 bases between the two germline ends. In germline, CDR1 is SGHAT, CDR2 FQNNGV. The CDR3 sequence is 13 residues long. The CDR3 DNA sequence: TGTGCCAGCAGCTCTCAGGGGCCGGTTGGCTACACCTTC. This encodes CASSSQGPVGYTF.

The gene calls are TRBV5-5 and TRBJ2-2; D uncertain. The germline V gene has CDR1 SGHKS and CDR2 YYEKEE (reference sequence). Trimming removed 0 bases from V and 0 bases from J, with 9 bases in between. The CDR3 is 16 residues long. The CDR3 DNA reads TGTGCCAGCAGCTTGGTTATATCCGCGAACACCGGGGAGCTGTTTTTT. Translated, it gives CASSLVISANTGELFF.

The V call is TRBV18, the J call TRBJ2-5, with TRBD1 matching 8 bases. The germline V gene has CDR1 KGHSH and CDR2 LQKENI. Trimming at V came to 4 bases and at J to 9 bases, leaving 7 bases not matched to a gene. The CDR3 loop spans 13 amino acids. The CDR3 here is CASSLGQEQAQYF. In DNA form, the CDR3 reads TGTGCCAGCTCACTGGGACAGGAGCAAGCCCAGTACTTC.

The V and J genes are TRBV7-2 and TRBJ1-1; weak D call: TRBD1 (5 bases). V gave up 1 base and J gave up 0 bases, with 9 bases separating them. CDR3 length equals 15 residues. Germline V CDR1 and CDR2: SGHTA, FQGNSA. The CDR3, as DNA: TGTGCCAGCAGCTTAGTCCCGGGGGTGAACACTGAAGCTTTCTTT. Protein: CASSLVPGVNTEAFF.